This TCR beta chain was retrieved from a study of monozygotic twins with inflammatory bowel disease. Germline V gives CDR1 ENHRY, CDR2 SYGVKD. The CDR3 is 14 amino acids. TCRdb reanalyzed the 5' RACE reads and collapses them to one entry per CDR3 protein, without DNA. The repertoire table contains over 350,000 distinct CDR3 sequences. The chain links TRBV10-3 to TRBJ2-5. Sequencing was performed on blood. This sequence was found in a human donor with ulcerative colitis or Crohn's disease, or a healthy co-twin of an affected twin (not recorded which). CDR3 amino acids: CAITSSTAQETQYF.